Shown below are 16 T cell receptor beta chains from a single sample sequenced in a study of tissue T cells after allogeneic stem cell transplantation. TCRdb keeps only in-frame clones here, not all; method: immunoSEQ multiplex PCR. The sample holds roughly 8,100 clones, roughly a third seen once. Time point denoted: mouse harvest day 14 after allogeneic transplant. Mouse grafts combined 10^7 T-cell-depleted bone marrow cells with 10^6 splenic CD5+ T cells. The source material was skin. These receptors all stem from a female BALB/c mouse given C57BL/6 T cells with graft-versus-host disease after an allogeneic hematopoietic cell transplant.

About this clone: Here the gene names and germline are mouse. This CDR3 reads CAWSRGGSSYEQYF. CDR3 bases read: TGTGCCTGGAGTCGGGGGGGGAGCTCCTATGAACAGTAC. The rearrangement joins TRBV31 to TRBJ2-7, with 7 bases matching TRBD2. The CDR3 end lies 1 residue beyond the end of the read and is filled in from the germline J gene. Germline lookup yields CDR1 GKSSPN and CDR2 SITVG. The CDR3 totals 14 residues. J was trimmed by 0 bases and V by 1 base; bases with no gene match: 3.

With respect to this clone: Gene names denote mouse genes. The read halts 1 residue ahead of the CDR3 end, with the missing end drawn from the germline J gene. The rearrangement links TRBV26 to TRBJ1-4; D not certain. The germline V and J ends were trimmed by 6 bases and 0 bases, with 11 bases remaining between them. The CDR3 loop spans 15 amino acids. Germline CDR1 and CDR2: KGHPV and FQNQEV (reference sequence). Incomplete CDR3 DNA: TGTGCCAGCAGGTCAGAATTCCTTTCCAACGAAAGATTATTT. Translating gives CASRSEFLSNERLF. The full CDR3 sequence reads CASRSEFLSNERLFF.

Details on this clone: Here the gene names and germline are mouse. The read halts 1 residue ahead of the CDR3 end, with the missing end drawn from the germline J gene. The chain is built from TRBV3 and TRBJ1-4, with 8 bases matching TRBD1. Germline CDR1 SNHLY, CDR2 FYNGKV (reference sequence). Trimming removed 5 bases from V and 3 bases from J; junction bases left unmatched: 5. The CDR3 loop spans 15 amino acids. This CDR3 reads CASSPQGAPNERLFF. Partial CDR3 DNA: TGTGCCAGCAGCCCCCAGGGGGCCCCCAACGAAAGATTATTT.

This clone rates as medium-sized (0.01 to 0.1%). The genes are named according to mouse. Sequencing ends 1 residue short of the CDR3 end; the germline J gene provides the rest. The J gene is TRBJ1-2, the V gene TRBV26, with 8 bases aligning to TRBD1. The germline gives CDR1 KGHPV, CDR2 FQNQEV (reference sequence). The CDR3 consists of 13 residues. Trimming took 4 bases from V and 4 from J; bases not matched to a gene: 2. The CDR3 reads CASSPQGGSDYTF. The sequenced part of the CDR3 DNA is TGTGCCAGCAGTCCACAGGGGGGCTCCGACTACACC.

Comments on this clone: The germline and genes are mouse ones. The read gets to within 1 residue of the CDR3 end, and the germline J gene fills in the rest. The chain employs TRBV14 and TRBJ1-1; the D is unclear. Trimming removed 2 bases at V and 1 base at J, with 3 bases between. Germline CDR1 SGHDT, CDR2 FRDEAV. This CDR3 region has 12 residues. The part of the CDR3 DNA that was read is TGTGCCAGCAGTTTAGGGAACACAGAAGTCTTC. Translating it yields CASSLGNTEVF. From start to end, the CDR3 is CASSLGNTEVFF.

The sample holds a few counts of this clone. Gene names are the mouse ones. The sequence runs out 1 residue before the end of the CDR3; the remainder is reconstructed from the germline J gene. This rearrangement joins TRBV13-2 to TRBJ1-1; no firm D call. CDR3 size: 12 residues. V lost 1 base, J lost 5 bases, and 6 bases lay in between. Germline V gives CDR1 NNHNN, CDR2 SYGAGS (reference sequence). CDR3 DNA (partial): TGTGCCAGCGGTGATTTATGGACAGAAGTCTTC. Translating it yields CASGDLWTEVF. The complete CDR3 protein is CASGDLWTEVFF.

This clone is classed as medium-sized (0.01 to 0.1%). Mouse gene names and germline throughout. The sequence runs out 1 residue before the end of the CDR3; the remainder is reconstructed from the germline J gene. V gene TRBV26 combines with J gene TRBJ1-3; D may be TRBD1 (5 bases). The CDR3 covers 13 residues. The germline V gene encodes CDR1 KGHPV and CDR2 FQNQEV (reference sequence). Trimming stripped 6 bases from V and 0 bases from J, with 6 bases between. CDR3 region: CASSRDSGNTLYF. The DNA read from the CDR3 is TGTGCCAGCAGCAGGGATTCTGGAAATACGCTCTAT.

Regarding this clone: Here the gene names and germline are mouse. The read is 1 residue too short to cover the CDR3 end, so that end is filled in from the germline J gene. The rearrangement links TRBV1 to TRBJ2-5; D perhaps matches TRBD1 (6 bases). CDR1 is NSQYPW and CDR2 is LRSPGD in the germline V gene (reference sequence). Trimming took off 4 bases at V and 4 bases at J, with 12 bases between the two ends. This CDR3 spans 14 amino acids. CDR3 bases read: TGCACCTGCAGTGGCTGGGACAAAAAAGACACCCAGTAC. It encodes CTCSGWDKKDTQY. The complete CDR3 protein is CTCSGWDKKDTQYF.

In regard to this clone: Genes and germline come from the mouse. The observed sequence ends 1 residue before the CDR3 terminus, with the missing tail filled in from the germline J gene. The chain combines TRBV1 with TRBJ2-1; 11 nucleotides align to TRBD2. This CDR3 spans 16 amino acids. Unmatched junction bases numbered 3, after V lost 1 base and J lost 4 bases. CDR1 is NSQYPW and CDR2 is LRSPGD in the germline V gene (reference sequence). Incomplete CDR3 DNA: TGCACCTGCAGTGCAGGCCGGGACTGGGGGTATGCTGAGCAGTTC. Protein: CTCSAGRDWGYAEQF. The CDR3 reads in full as CTCSAGRDWGYAEQFF. The whole variable domain, filled in from reference TRBV1 and TRBJ2-1, reads VTLLEQNPRWRLVPRGQAVNLRCILKNSQYPWMSWYQQDLQKQLQWLFTLRSPGDKEVKSLPGADYLATRVTDTELRLQVANMSQGRTLYCTCSAGRDWGYAEQFFGPGTRLTVL.

This clone was counted only a few times. Genes and germline come from the mouse. From the germline J gene comes the end of the CDR3, since the read stops 1 residue before it. Distinct nucleotide sequences in the sample also encode this CDR3. The gene calls are TRBV26 and TRBJ2-7, with 7 bases matching TRBD2. Germline V gene sequence: CDR1 KGHPV, CDR2 FQNQEV (reference sequence). The CDR3 sequence is 13 residues long. With 0 bases clipped from V and 4 bases from J, the junction kept 0 bases outside the gene matches. Incomplete CDR3 DNA: TGTGCCAGCAGTCTGTCCTGGGGGTATGAACAGTAC. The encoded protein is CASSLSWGYEQY. The complete CDR3 sequence is CASSLSWGYEQYF.

To note about this clone: Here the gene names and germline are mouse. The read ends 1 residue shy of where the CDR3 ends; the end is completed using the germline J gene. The rearrangement links TRBV3 to TRBJ2-7, with 9 bases aligning to TRBD2. Germline trimming cut 0 bases from V and 3 bases from J; bases unmatched to any gene: 3. The CDR3 extends over 15 amino acids. CDR1 and CDR2 from the germline V gene are SNHLY and FYNGKV (reference sequence). CDR3 DNA, as far as it was read: TGTGCCAGCAGCTTAGCGGTACTGGGGGGCTATGAACAGTAC. Protein product: CASSLAVLGGYEQY. The full CDR3 is CASSLAVLGGYEQYF.

This clone was counted between two and nine times. Gene names are the mouse ones. The sequenced fragment ends 1 residue before the CDR3 boundary, so the rest is inferred from the germline J gene. Distinct nucleotide sequences in the sample also encode this CDR3. The rearrangement links TRBV1 to TRBJ1-2; 7 bases are a match to TRBD1. J gave up 0 bases and V 3 bases, and 4 bases lay outside the gene matches. CDR3 size: 15 residues. Germline V gene data show CDR1 as NSQYPW and CDR2 as LRSPGD (reference sequence). The CDR3 bases that were read are TGCACCTGCAGTGCCCGGGACAGAACAAACTCCGACTACACC. This codes for CTCSARDRTNSDYT. The entire CDR3 sequence reads CTCSARDRTNSDYTF.

In regard to this clone: Mouse gene names and germline throughout. The sequenced fragment ends 1 residue before the CDR3 boundary, so the rest is inferred from the germline J gene. The chain is built from TRBV26 and TRBJ2-1; D may correspond to TRBD1 or TRBD2 (5 bases each). Germline values: CDR1 KGHPV, CDR2 FQNQEV (reference sequence). The CDR3 spans 13 residues. With 6 bases removed from V and 3 bases from J, the gap between germline ends came to 9 bases. CDR3 amino acids: CASSRDLYAEQFF. The DNA read from the CDR3 is TGTGCCAGCAGCCGGGACCTCTATGCTGAGCAGTTC.

In its sample, this clone ranks as medium-sized. These gene names are mouse names. The CDR3 goes on 1 residue after the read ends, and that part is filled in from the germline J gene. This chain links TRBV5 with TRBJ2-5; 10 bases align to TRBD2. V shed 4 bases and J 0 bases; nucleotides not matched to a gene: 4. Germline CDR1 and CDR2: LGHNA and YNLKQL (reference sequence). CDR3 length: 16 amino acids. CDR3 residues: CASSPYWGGNQDTQYF. Incomplete CDR3 DNA: TGTGCCAGCAGCCCATACTGGGGGGGTAACCAAGACACCCAGTAC.

Notes on this clone: Mouse germline and gene names are used. The read terminates 1 residue before the CDR3 end, so the remaining end is supplied by the germline J gene. V and J are TRBV24 and TRBJ2-7; 9 bases fit TRBD2. With V trimmed by 4 bases and J by 0 bases, 7 bases remained unmatched. The CDR3 is 16 residues long. Germline V CDR1 and CDR2: KGHTA, FRNEEI. The CDR3 sequence: CASSHSTGGSSYEQYF. The CDR3 bases that were read are TGTGCCAGCAGTCACTCGACTGGGGGTAGCTCCTATGAACAGTAC.

This clone turned up a few times. Gene labels here are mouse ones. The CDR3 extends 1 residue past the end of the read, so its final part is completed from the germline J gene. This sequence joins TRBV14 and TRBJ2-1, with TRBD1 as a possible D gene (5 bases). With 4 bases removed from V and 0 bases from J, the gap between germline ends came to 8 bases. Germline values: CDR1 SGHDT, CDR2 FRDEAV. This CDR3 is built from 14 residues. Partial CDR3 DNA: TGTGCCAGCAGTATGACAGTTAACTATGCTGAGCAGTTC. It codes for CASSMTVNYAEQF. The complete CDR3 reads CASSMTVNYAEQFF.